The 17 T cell receptor beta chains below all came from one sample that was sequenced in a study of blood T cell repertoires in COVID-19. Assay used: immunoSEQ multiplex PCR; TCRdb lists only in-frame clones, some missing. The sample contains 50,000 to 70,000 clones, about 70% of which appear only once. Sequencing used peripheral blood. The receptors here all came from a man in his forties or fifties with active or convalescent COVID-19.

The chain carries TRBV5-1 and TRBJ2-5, with TRBD1 identical over 10 bases. Germline lookup yields CDR1 SGHRS and CDR2 YFSETQ. The junction had 2 bases not matched to a gene; V was cut back by 0 bases and J by 3 bases. CDR3 length: 15 amino acids. The CDR3: CASSLAGTGEETQYF. CDR3 DNA sequence: TGCGCCAGCAGCTTGGCCGGGACAGGGGAAGAGACCCAGTACTTC.

The chain uses TRBV7-6 and TRBJ2-1; 15 nucleotides line up with TRBD2. Germline CDR1 and CDR2: SGHVS and FNYEAQ. This CDR3 contains 19 residues. Trimming removed 0 bases from V and 4 bases from J; junction bases left unmatched: 7. CDR3 in amino acids: CASSLAPGTSGGRYNEQFF. The DNA for the CDR3 is TGTGCCAGCAGCTTAGCGCCAGGGACTAGCGGGGGGCGGTACAATGAGCAGTTCTTC. Filled out from reference TRBV7-6 and TRBJ2-1, the complete variable domain reads GAGVSQSPRYKVTKRGQDVALRCDPISGHVSLYWYRQALGQGPEFLTYFNYEAQQDKSGLPNDRFSAERPEGSISTLTIQRTEQRDSAMYRCASSLAPGTSGGRYNEQFFGPGTRLTVL.

Here the CDR3 DNA reads TGTGCTAGTGGTTTGACAACAGGCATTACCTACGAGCAGTACTTC. Protein sequence: CASGLTTGITYEQYF. The chain uses TRBV12-5 and TRBJ2-7, with D possibly matching TRBD1 (5 bases). Trimming took 2 bases from V and 2 from J, leaving 13 bases between them. From germline, CDR1 is LGHNT and CDR2 FRNRAP. The length of the CDR3 is 15 residues. Together with reference TRBV12-5 and TRBJ2-7, the CDR3 gives the full variable domain: DARVTQTPRHKVTEMGQEVTMRCQPILGHNTVFWYRQTMMQGLELLAYFRNRAPLDDSGMPKDRFSAEMPDATLATLKIQPSEPRDSAVYFCASGLTTGITYEQYFGPGTRLTVT.

This clone was observed once. The DNA of the CDR3 is TGTGCCAGCAGCCTTCTCGGGGGGGCGACTAATGAAAAACTGTTTTTT. This translates into CASSLLGGATNEKLFF. The chain uses TRBV11-2 and TRBJ1-4; D perhaps matches TRBD1 (6 bases). The CDR3 runs 16 residues. Germline-derived CDR1 and CDR2 are SGHAT and FQNNGV. Trimming cost V 5 bases and J 2 bases, with 15 bases left between them.

V gene TRBV9 combines with J gene TRBJ1-3; 10 nucleotides match TRBD1. Trimming at V came to 5 bases and at J to 6 bases, leaving 8 bases not matched to a gene. The CDR3 covers 15 residues. Per germline, CDR1 SGDLS and CDR2 YYNGEE. CDR3 amino acids: CASSRQGAFLNTIYF. The DNA of the CDR3 is TGTGCCAGCAGTCGACAGGGGGCTTTCCTAAACACCATATATTTT.

This rearrangement joins TRBV4-1 to TRBJ2-7, with 9 nucleotides matching TRBD2. The germline V gene has CDR1 MGHRA and CDR2 YSYEKL. CDR3 length: 17 amino acids. The trim removed 0 bases at V and 7 bases at J, leaving 13 bases unmatched. The CDR3 nucleotides read TGCGCCAGCAGCCAAGAGGCGGCGGGAGGGCCCTCGAGTGAGCAGTACTTC. This gives the protein CASSQEAAGGPSSEQYF.

The chain recombines TRBV5-8 with TRBJ2-7; tentatively, D is TRBD1 (6 bases). The V and J ends lost 1 base and 0 bases respectively, with 11 bases between them. The CDR3 is 15 amino acids. Germline V gene data show CDR1 as SGHTS and CDR2 as YDEGEE. The CDR3 sequence: CASSLHRVLSYEQYF. DNA for the CDR3: TGTGCCAGCAGCTTGCACAGGGTCCTCTCCTACGAGCAGTACTTC.

CDR3 in DNA: TGTGCCAGCAGCTTGGGGTCGGGTACGAGCAATCAGCCCCAGCATTTT. It specifies CASSLGSGTSNQPQHF. This chain uses TRBV5-6 with TRBJ1-5; the D is unclear. Germline CDR1 is SGHDT and CDR2 is YYEEEE. This CDR3 region has 16 residues. V was trimmed by 0 bases and J by 1 base, leaving 11 bases between them.

The chain is built from TRBV6-2 or TRBV6-3 and TRBJ1-6; 7 bases are a match to TRBD1. This CDR3 contains 20 residues. The germline gives CDR1 MNHEY, CDR2 SVGEGT. V gave up 1 base and J gave up 4 bases; unmatched junction bases: 16. This CDR3 is CASSYLVSPDRVGYNSPLHF. The DNA of the CDR3 is TGTGCCAGCAGTTACTTGGTGTCTCCAGACAGGGTTGGATATAATTCACCCCTCCACTTT.

V is TRBV3-1 (or the pseudogene TRBV3-2) and J is TRBJ2-1, with 15 positions matching TRBD2. The CDR3 spans 19 residues. The junction had 12 bases not matched to a gene; V was cut back by 4 bases and J by 5 bases. In germline, CDR1 is LGHDT, CDR2 YNNKEL (reference sequence). The CDR3 DNA reads as TGTGCCAGCAGCCCCGGACTAGCGGGAGGGCCCGGTGCCCACAATGAGCAGTTCTTC. It yields the protein CASSPGLAGGPGAHNEQFF.

This chain links TRBV4-2 with TRBJ1-3; 7 positions agree with TRBD1. The CDR3 sequence is 17 residues long. Germline V gene lookup returns CDR1 LGHNA and CDR2 YNFKEQ. With 0 bases clipped from V and 4 bases from J, the junction kept 9 bases outside the gene matches. For the CDR3, the DNA is TGTGCCAGCAGCCAAGATTTTGGGACAGCAGAGGGAAACACCATATATTTT. As protein: CASSQDFGTAEGNTIYF.

In this sample, this clone turned up a few times. The chain combines TRBV21-1 with TRBJ2-7; TRBD2, as called in the table, went unchecked against the DNA. TRBV21-1 constitutes a pseudogene. The CDR3 length is 14 residues. The CDR3 nucleotides read TGTGCCAGCAGCCCGATAGGAGCCCTTTACGAGCAGTACTTC. The encoded protein is CASSPIGALYEQYF.

This sequence joins TRBV27 and TRBJ2-7; the D gene is possibly TRBD1 (6 bases). Germline V gives CDR1 MNHEY, CDR2 SMNVEV (reference sequence). This CDR3 is 16 amino acids long. The V and J ends lost 6 bases and 3 bases respectively, with 21 bases between them. In nucleotides, the CDR3 is TGTGCCAGCAGCCCCCTAGACAGGCCCTCGGACTACGAGCAGTACTTC. As protein: CASSPLDRPSDYEQYF.

The V and J genes are TRBV2 and TRBJ2-7; TRBD1 matches at 7 bases. The CDR3 has 15 amino acids. V lost 6 bases and J lost 0; bases outside the gene matches: 8. Germline-derived CDR1 and CDR2 are SNHLY and FYNNEI. This CDR3 is CASSLDRSSSYEQYF. CDR3 DNA sequence: TGTGCCAGCAGCTTGGACAGGAGCAGCTCCTACGAGCAGTACTTC. Based on the CDR3 plus reference TRBV2 and TRBJ2-7, the full variable domain is EPEVTQTPSHQVTQMGQEVILRCVPISNHLYFYWYRQILGQKVEFLVSFYNNEISEKSEIFDDQFSVERPDGSNFTLKIRSTKLEDSAMYFCASSLDRSSSYEQYFGPGTRLTVT.

This rearrangement joins TRBV9 to TRBJ2-7, with 7 bases identical to TRBD1. Germline CDR1 is SGDLS and CDR2 is YYNGEE. The J segment lost 3 bases and the V segment lost 2 bases, leaving 5 bases of the junction unmatched. The CDR3 runs 14 residues. The CDR3 here is CASSVTGQSYEQYF. The CDR3 bases are TGTGCCAGCAGCGTCACGGGACAGAGCTACGAGCAGTACTTC.

This sequence joins TRBV10-3 and TRBJ1-1; TRBD1 aligns across 7 bases. This CDR3 comprises 15 residues. The ends lost 6 bases at V and 2 bases at J; junction bases unmatched: 9. Germline V gene data show CDR1 as ENHRY and CDR2 as SYGVKD. CDR3 sequence (DNA): TGTGCCATCAGCCCTACAGGGGCCTTAAACACTGAAGCTTTCTTT. Translating gives CAISPTGALNTEAFF.

The rearrangement joins TRBV7-3 to TRBJ1-1; a possible D gene is TRBD1 (5 bases). Trimming stripped 5 bases from V and 5 bases from J, with 15 bases between. Germline assignment: CDR1 SGHTA and CDR2 FQGTGA. The CDR3 contains 14 residues. The CDR3: CASSVRGGTTEAFF. The CDR3 DNA sequence: TGTGCCAGCAGCGTGAGGGGAGGGACGACTGAAGCTTTCTTT.